This T cell receptor beta chain was obtained from a study of T cell responses to AZD1222 COVID-19 vaccine. Study results and caveats: Among the donors, most were white British and more were female, and clonal diversity was possibly underestimated. With two AZD1222 doses given, Spike-specific TCR breadth and depth both rose.

As to this clone: Its target is unknown.

Sequenced by immunoSEQ multiplex PCR; TCRdb stores in-frame clones only, minus some. The table records some 120,000 clones, 80% to 90% of them present only once. The germline V gene has CDR1 SGHAT and CDR2 FQNNGV. V lost 8 bases and J lost 0, with 11 bases in between. The CDR3 length is 13 residues. The sample here was peripheral blood, taken on day 0 of AZD1222 vaccination. This receptor was obtained from an adult in good health. J is TRBJ2-7 and V is TRBV11-2; no definite D call. CDR3 nucleotides: TGTGCCAGCTCCCCGACGGACTCCTACGAGCAGTACTTC. This gives the protein CASSPTDSYEQYF.